The T cell receptor beta chain described here comes from a study of cytomegalovirus exposure and HLA in healthy donors. Broader study findings: A later analysis linked a missense variant in DCLRE1C to the trimming of TCR beta V and J genes.

This PCR relied on a set of 60 Vbeta primers and 13 Jbeta primers. The repertoire was sequenced with immunoSEQ multiplex PCR; TCRdb's copy has only in-frame clones and lacks some. This sample carries about 110,000 clones, 60% to 85% of them seen once, and the ten largest clones take 2.5% to 3.5%. V lost 0 bases and J lost 3; bases outside the gene matches: 8. In germline, CDR1 is KGHSH, CDR2 LQKENI. The CDR3 is made up of 16 amino acids. Remarks on this clone: The antigen is undetermined.

The TCR was taken from a male donor in good health and CMV-seropositive. The chain links TRBV18 to TRBJ2-7; 7 bases line up with TRBD2. The sequencing sample was made of PBMCs. The CDR3 loop is CASSPPGGVGSYEQYF. The CDR3 DNA reads as TGTGCCAGCTCACCACCGGGAGGGGTTGGGAGCTACGAGCAGTACTTC.